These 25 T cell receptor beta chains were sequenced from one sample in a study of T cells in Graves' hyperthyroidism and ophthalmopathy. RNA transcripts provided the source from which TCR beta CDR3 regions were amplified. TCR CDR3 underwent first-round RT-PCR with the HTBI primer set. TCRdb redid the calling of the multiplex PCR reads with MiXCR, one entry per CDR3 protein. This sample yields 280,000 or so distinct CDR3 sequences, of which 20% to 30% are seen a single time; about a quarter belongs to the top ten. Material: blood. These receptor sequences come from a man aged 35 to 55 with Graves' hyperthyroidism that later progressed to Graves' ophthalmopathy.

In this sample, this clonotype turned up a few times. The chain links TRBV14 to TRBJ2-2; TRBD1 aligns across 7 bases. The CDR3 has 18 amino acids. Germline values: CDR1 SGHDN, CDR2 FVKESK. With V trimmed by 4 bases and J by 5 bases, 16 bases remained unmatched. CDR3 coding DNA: TGTGCCAGCAGCCCGAAAAACCGACAGGGAATCTGGACCGGGGAGCTGTTTTTT. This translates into CASSPKNRQGIWTGELFF.

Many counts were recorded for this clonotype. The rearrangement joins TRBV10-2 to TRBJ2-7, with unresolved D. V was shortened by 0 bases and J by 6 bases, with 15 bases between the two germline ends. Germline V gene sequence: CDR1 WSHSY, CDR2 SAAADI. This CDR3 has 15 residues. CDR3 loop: CASSESTVRTSEQYF. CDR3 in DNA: TGCGCCAGCAGTGAGTCCACAGTGCGAACTTCCGAGCAGTACTTC.

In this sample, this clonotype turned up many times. CDR3 sequence: CASSQNSGRGYEQYF. CDR3 nucleotide sequence: TGTGCCAGTAGTCAGAATAGCGGGAGGGGCTACGAGCAGTACTTC. The gene calls are TRBV19 and TRBJ2-7; 11 nucleotides match TRBD2. With V trimmed by 5 bases and J by 3 bases, 6 bases remained unmatched. The germline CDR1 and CDR2 sequences are LNHDA and SQIVND (reference sequence). This CDR3 is built from 15 residues.

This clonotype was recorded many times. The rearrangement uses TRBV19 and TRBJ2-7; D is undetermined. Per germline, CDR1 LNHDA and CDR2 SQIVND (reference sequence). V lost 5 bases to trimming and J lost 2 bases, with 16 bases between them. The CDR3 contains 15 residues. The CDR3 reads CASSPRSGSAYEQYF. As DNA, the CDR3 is TGTGCCAGTAGTCCCCGCAGTGGATCGGCCTACGAGCAGTACTTC.

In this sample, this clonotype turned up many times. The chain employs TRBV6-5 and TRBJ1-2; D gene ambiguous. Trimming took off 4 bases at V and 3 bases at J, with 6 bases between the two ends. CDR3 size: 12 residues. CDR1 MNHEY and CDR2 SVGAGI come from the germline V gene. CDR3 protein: CASSSGDYGYTF. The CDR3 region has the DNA TGTGCCAGCAGTTCAGGCGACTATGGCTACACCTTC.

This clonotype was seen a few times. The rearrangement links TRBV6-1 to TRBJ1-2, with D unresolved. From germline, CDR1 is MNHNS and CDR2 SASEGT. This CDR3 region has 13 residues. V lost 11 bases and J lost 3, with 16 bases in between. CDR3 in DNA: TGTGCCGGGCGACGGGGAGAGGACTATGGCTACACCTTC. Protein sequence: CAGRRGEDYGYTF.

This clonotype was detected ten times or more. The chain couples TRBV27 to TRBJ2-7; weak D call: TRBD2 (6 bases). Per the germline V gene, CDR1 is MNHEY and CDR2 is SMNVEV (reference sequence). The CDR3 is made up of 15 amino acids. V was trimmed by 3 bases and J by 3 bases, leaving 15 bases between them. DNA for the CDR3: TGTGCCAGCAGTTTGTGGGGGAGGAGGGTCTACGAGCAGTACTTC. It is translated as CASSLWGRRVYEQYF.

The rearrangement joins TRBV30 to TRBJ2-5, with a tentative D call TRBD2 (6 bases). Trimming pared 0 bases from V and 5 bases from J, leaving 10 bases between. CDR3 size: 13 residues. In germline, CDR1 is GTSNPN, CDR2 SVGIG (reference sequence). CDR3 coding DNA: TGTGCCTGGAGTGTAGCGGGCGGGGAGACCCAGTACTTC. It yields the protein CAWSVAGGETQYF.

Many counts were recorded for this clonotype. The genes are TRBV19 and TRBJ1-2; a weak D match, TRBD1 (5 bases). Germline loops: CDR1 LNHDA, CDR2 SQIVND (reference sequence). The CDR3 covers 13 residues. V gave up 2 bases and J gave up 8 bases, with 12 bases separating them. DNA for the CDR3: TGTGCCAGTAGTATAAGTTTAGGGGACGGCTACACCTTC. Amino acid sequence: CASSISLGDGYTF.

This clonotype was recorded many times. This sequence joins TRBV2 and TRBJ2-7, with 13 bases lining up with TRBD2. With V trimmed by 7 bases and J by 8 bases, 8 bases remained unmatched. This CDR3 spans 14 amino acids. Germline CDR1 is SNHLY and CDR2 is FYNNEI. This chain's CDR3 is CASIETSGRSQQYF. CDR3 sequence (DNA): TGTGCCAGCATCGAGACTAGCGGGAGGTCCCAGCAGTACTTC.

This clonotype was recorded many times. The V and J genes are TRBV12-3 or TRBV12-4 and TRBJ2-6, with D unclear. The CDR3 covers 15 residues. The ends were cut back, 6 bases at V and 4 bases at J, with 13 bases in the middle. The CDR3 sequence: CASRRDMLGANVLTF. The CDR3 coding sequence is TGTGCCAGCAGACGTGACATGTTGGGGGCCAACGTCCTGACTTTC.

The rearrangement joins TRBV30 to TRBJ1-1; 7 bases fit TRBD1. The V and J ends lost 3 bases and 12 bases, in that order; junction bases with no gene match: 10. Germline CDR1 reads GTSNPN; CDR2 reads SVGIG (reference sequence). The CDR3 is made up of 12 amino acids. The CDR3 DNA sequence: TGTGCCTGGAGCGTCGGACAGGCCGAAACTTTCTTT. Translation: CAWSVGQAETFF.

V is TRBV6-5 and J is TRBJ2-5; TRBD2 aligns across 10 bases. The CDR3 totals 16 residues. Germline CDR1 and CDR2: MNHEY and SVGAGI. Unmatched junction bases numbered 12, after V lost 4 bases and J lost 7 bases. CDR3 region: CASSSQATSGPVTQYF. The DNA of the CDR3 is TGTGCCAGCAGTTCCCAAGCGACTAGCGGGCCAGTGACCCAGTACTTC.

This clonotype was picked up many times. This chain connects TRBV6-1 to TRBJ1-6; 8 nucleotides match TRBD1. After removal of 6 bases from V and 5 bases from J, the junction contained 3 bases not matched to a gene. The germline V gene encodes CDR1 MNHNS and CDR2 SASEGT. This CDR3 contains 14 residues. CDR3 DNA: TGTGCCAGCAGGGCGGGACAGGATAATTCACCCCTCCACTTT. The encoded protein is CASRAGQDNSPLHF.

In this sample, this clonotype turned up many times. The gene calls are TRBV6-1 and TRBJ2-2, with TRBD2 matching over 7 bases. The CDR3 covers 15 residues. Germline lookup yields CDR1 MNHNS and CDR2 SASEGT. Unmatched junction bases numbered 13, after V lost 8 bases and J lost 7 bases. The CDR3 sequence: CASLGGAGEVGELFF. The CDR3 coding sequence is TGTGCCAGCCTAGGCGGCGCGGGAGAAGTCGGGGAGCTGTTTTTT.

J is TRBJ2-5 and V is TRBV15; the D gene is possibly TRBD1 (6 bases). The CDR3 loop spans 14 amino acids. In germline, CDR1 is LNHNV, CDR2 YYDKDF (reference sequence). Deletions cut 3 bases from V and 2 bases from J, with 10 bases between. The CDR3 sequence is CATSSTGTQETQYF. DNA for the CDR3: TGTGCCACCAGCAGCACCGGGACACAAGAGACCCAGTACTTC. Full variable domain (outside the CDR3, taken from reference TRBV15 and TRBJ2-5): DAMVIQNPRYQVTQFGKPVTLSCSQTLNHNVMYWYQQKSSQAPKLLFHYYDKDFNNEADTPDNFQSRRPNTSFCFLDIRSPGLGDTAMYLCATSSTGTQETQYFGPGTRLLVL.

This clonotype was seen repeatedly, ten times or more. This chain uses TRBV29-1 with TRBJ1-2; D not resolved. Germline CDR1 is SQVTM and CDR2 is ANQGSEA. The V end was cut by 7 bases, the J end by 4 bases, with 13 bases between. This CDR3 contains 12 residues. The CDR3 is CSGVSGSYGYTF. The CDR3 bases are TGCAGCGGGGTTTCGGGGTCCTATGGCTACACCTTC.

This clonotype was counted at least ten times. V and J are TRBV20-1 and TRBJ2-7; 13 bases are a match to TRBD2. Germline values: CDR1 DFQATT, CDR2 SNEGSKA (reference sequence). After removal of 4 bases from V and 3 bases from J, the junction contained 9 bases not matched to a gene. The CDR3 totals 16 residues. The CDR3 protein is CSATSTGTSGDYEQYF. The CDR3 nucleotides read TGCAGTGCTACGTCAACCGGGACTAGCGGGGACTACGAGCAGTACTTC.

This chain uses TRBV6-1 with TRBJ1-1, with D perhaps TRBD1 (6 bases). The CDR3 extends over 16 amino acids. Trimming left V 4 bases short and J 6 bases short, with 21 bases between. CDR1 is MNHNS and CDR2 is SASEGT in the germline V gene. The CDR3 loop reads CASSVVPGGQKPEAFF. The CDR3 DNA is TGTGCCAGCAGTGTAGTTCCTGGGGGGCAAAAGCCTGAAGCTTTCTTT.

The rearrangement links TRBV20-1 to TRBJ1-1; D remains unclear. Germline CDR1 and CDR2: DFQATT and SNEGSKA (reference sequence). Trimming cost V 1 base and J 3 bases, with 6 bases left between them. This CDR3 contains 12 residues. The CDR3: CSARVRDTEAFF. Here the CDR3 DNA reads TGCAGTGCTAGAGTAAGGGACACTGAAGCTTTCTTT.

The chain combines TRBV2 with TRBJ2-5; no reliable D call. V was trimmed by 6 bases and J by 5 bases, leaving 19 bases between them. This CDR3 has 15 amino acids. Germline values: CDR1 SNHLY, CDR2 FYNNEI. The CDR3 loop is CASSASRGVTETQYF. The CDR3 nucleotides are TGTGCCAGCAGCGCCTCACGAGGAGTTACGGAGACCCAGTACTTC. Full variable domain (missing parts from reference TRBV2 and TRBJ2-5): EPEVTQTPSHQVTQMGQEVILRCVPISNHLYFYWYRQILGQKVEFLVSFYNNEISEKSEIFDDQFSVERPDGSNFTLKIRSTKLEDSAMYFCASSASRGVTETQYFGPGTRLLVL.

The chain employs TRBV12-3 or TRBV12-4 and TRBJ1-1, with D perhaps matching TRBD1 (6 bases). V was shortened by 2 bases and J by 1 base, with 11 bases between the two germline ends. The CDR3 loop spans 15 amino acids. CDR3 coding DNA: TGTGCCAGCAGTTTACGGCAGGGGCCGAACACTGAAGCTTTCTTT. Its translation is CASSLRQGPNTEAFF.

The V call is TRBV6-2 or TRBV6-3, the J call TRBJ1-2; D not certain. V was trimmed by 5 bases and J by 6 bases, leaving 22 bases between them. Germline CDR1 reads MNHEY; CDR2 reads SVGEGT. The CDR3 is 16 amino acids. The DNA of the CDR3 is TGTGCCAGCAGTACTATAGAGGACTCAAGGGCTAATGGCTACACCTTC. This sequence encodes CASSTIEDSRANGYTF.

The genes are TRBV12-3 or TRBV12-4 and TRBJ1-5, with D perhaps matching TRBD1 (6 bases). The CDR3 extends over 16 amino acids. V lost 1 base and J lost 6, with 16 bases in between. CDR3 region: CASSLGALRGGQPQHF. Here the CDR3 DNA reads TGTGCCAGCAGTTTAGGGGCGTTACGAGGGGGTCAGCCCCAGCATTTT.

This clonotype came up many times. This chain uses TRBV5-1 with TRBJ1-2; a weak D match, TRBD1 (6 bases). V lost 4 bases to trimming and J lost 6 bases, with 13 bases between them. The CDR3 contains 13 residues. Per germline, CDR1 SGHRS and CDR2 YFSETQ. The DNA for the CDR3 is TGCGCCAGCAGCAAGACAGAGGGGGATGGCTACACCTTC. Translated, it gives CASSKTEGDGYTF.